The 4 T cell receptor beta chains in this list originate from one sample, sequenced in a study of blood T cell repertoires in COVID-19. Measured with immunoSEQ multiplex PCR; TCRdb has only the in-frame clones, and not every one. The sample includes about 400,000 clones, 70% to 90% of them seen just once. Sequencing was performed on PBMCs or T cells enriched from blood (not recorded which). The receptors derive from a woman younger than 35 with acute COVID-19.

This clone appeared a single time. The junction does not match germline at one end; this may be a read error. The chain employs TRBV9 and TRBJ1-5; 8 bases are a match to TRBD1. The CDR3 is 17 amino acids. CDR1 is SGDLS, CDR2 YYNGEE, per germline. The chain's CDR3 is CASSRTGSTSSYQPQHF. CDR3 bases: TGTGCCAGCAGCAGGACAGGGTCGACTTCTAGCTATCAGCCCCAGCATTTT.

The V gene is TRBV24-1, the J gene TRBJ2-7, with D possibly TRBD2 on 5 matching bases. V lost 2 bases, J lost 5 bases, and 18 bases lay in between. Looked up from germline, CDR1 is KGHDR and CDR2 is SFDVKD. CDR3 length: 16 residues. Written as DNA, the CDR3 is TGTGCCACCAGTGATTCCCTTGGAGGACTCCCAAACGAGCAGTACTTC. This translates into CATSDSLGGLPNEQYF.

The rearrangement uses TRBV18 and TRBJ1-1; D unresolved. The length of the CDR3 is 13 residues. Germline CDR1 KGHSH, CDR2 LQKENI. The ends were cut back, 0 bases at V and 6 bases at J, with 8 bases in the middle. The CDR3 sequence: CASSPPSGSEAFF. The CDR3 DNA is TGTGCCAGCTCACCACCGTCCGGGTCTGAAGCTTTCTTT.

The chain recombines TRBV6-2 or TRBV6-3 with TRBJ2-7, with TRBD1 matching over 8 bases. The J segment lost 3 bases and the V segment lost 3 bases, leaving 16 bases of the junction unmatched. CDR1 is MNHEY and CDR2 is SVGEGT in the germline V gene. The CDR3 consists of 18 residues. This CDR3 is CASSYPAKVGDRSYEQYF. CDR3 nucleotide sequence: TGTGCCAGCAGTTATCCGGCCAAGGTTGGGGACAGGAGCTACGAGCAGTACTTC.